Sequencing of this TCR beta chain was carried out in a study of T-cell reconstitution after alpha-beta-depleted transplantation in children. There are 12 residues in the CDR3. The V gene's germline CDR1 is MNHEY and CDR2 SVGEGT. The V gene lost 5 bases and the J gene lost 6 bases, with 9 bases spanning the gap. As it was prepared, the TCRbeta library received unique molecular identifiers. TCRdb itself ran the PCR reads through MiXCR, one entry per CDR3 protein. The profile covers a few hundred thousand distinct CDR3 sequences, with about 9.4% appearing a single time and 2% to 3% taken by the ten largest.

The clonotype comes from a human donor who donated a stem cell graft to a child with acute lymphoblastic leukemia. The sample here was PBMCs from the stem cell graft donor, taken from the stem cell graft. The chain couples TRBV6-2 or TRBV6-3 to TRBJ2-3; D may be TRBD2 (5 bases). CDR3: CASSPGLDTQYF. CDR3 bases: TGTGCCAGCAGTCCGGGGTTGGATACGCAGTATTTT.